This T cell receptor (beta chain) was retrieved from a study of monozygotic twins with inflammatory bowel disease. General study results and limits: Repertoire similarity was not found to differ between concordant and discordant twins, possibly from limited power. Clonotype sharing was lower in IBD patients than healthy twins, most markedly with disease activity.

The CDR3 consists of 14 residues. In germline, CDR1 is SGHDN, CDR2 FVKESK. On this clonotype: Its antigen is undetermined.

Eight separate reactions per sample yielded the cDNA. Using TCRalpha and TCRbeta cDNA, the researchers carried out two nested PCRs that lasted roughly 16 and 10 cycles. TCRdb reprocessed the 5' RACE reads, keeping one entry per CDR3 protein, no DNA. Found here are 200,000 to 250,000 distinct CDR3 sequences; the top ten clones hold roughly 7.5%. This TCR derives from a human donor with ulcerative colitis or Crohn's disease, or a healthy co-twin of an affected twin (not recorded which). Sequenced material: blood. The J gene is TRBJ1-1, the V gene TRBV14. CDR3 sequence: CASSQENRGTEAFF. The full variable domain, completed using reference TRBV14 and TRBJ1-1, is EAGVTQFPSHSVIEKGQTVTLRCDPISGHDNLYWYRRVMGKEIKFLLHFVKESKQDESGMPNNRFLAERTGGTYSTLKVQPAELEDSGVYFCASSQENRGTEAFFGQGTRLTVV.